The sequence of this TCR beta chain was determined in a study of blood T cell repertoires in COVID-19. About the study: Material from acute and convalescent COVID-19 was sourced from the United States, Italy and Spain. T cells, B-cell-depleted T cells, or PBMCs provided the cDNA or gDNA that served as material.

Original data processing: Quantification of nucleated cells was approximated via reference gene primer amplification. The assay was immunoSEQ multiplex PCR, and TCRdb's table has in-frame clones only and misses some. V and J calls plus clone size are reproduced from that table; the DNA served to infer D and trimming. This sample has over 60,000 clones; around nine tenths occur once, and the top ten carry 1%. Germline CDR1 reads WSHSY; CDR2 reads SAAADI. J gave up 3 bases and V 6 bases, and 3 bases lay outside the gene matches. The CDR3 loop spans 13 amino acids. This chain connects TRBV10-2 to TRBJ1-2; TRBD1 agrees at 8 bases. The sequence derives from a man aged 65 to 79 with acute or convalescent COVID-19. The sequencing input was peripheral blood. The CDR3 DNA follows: TGCGCCAGCAGCTCGACAGGGGACTATGGCTACACCTTC. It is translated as CASSSTGDYGYTF.